A selection of T cell receptor beta chains follows, all from one sample in a study of blood T cell repertoires in COVID-19. This table comes from immunoSEQ multiplex PCR, and its TCRdb copy is limited to in-frame clones, with some not included. Counted here are around 330,000 clones, roughly 85% occurring once; the ten biggest clones make up under 2%. The material sequenced was PBMCs or T cells enriched from blood (not recorded which). These receptors were collected from a woman aged 25 to 39 who had been exposed to COVID-19. Each CDR3 is given with its conserved first and last residue. D genes are given only for firm matches. Size tells how often a clone was seen (once, few, many) or the class of an expanded clone, and some rows leave it out.

D: NA; J: TRBJ2-2; size: NA; V: TRBV4-3; CDR3: CASSQELTAANTGELFF; DNA: TGCGCCAGCAGCCAAGAGCTGACAGCAGCGAACACCGGGGAGCTGTTTTTT
D: TRBD2; J: TRBJ2-7; size: NA; V: TRBV4-1; CDR3: CASSQGSGAYEQYF; DNA: TGCGCCAGCAGCCAAGGGAGCGGGGCCTACGAGCAGTACTTC
D: TRBD2; J: TRBJ2-2; size: NA; V: TRBV30; CDR3: CAWSVLAGGPGTGELFF; DNA: TGTGCCTGGAGTGTATTAGCGGGGGGGCCGGGGACCGGGGAGCTGTTTTTT
D: TRBD1; J: TRBJ1-1; size: NA; V: TRBV7-9; CDR3: CASSLAGQGTEAFF; DNA: TGTGCCAGCAGCTTAGCGGGACAGGGCACTGAAGCTTTCTTT
D: TRBD2; J: TRBJ2-3; size: NA; V: TRBV9; CDR3: CASSVAASGGSTDTQYF; DNA: TGTGCCAGCAGCGTAGCGGCTAGCGGGGGCAGCACAGATACGCAGTATTTT
D: TRBD2; J: TRBJ2-7; size: once; V: TRBV10-2; CDR3: CASIGLAGNYEQYF; DNA: TGCGCCAGTATTGGACTAGCGGGGAACTACGAGCAGTACTTC
D: NA; J: TRBJ1-5; size: few; V: TRBV27; CDR3: CASSLRGGNQPQHF; DNA: TGTGCCAGCAGTTTAAGGGGTGGCAATCAGCCCCAGCATTTT
D: NA; J: TRBJ2-5; size: NA; V: TRBV18; CDR3: CASSPEGLATQYF; DNA: TGTGCCAGCTCACCAGAGGGATTGGCGACCCAGTACTTC
D: TRBD1; J: TRBJ2-6; size: NA; V: TRBV19; CDR3: CASSLQGLSGANVLTF; DNA: TGTGCCAGTAGTTTACAGGGGCTTTCTGGGGCCAACGTCCTGACTTTC
D: TRBD1; J: TRBJ2-5; size: NA; V: TRBV7-9; CDR3: CASSLGDRGFTETQYF; DNA: TGTGCCAGCAGCTTAGGGGACAGGGGGTTTACGGAGACCCAGTACTTC
D: NA; J: TRBJ2-7; size: NA; V: TRBV30; CDR3: CAWSVPGVEQYF; DNA: TGTGCCTGGAGTGTACCAGGGGTAGAGCAGTACTTC
D: TRBD1; J: TRBJ1-2; size: NA; V: TRBV6-5; CDR3: CASNTRDRGDGYTF; DNA: TGTGCCAGCAACACCCGGGACAGGGGTGACGGCTACACCTTC
D: NA; J: TRBJ1-1; size: NA; V: TRBV5-6; CDR3: CASSVTGGGNTEAFF; DNA: TGTGCCAGCAGCGTGACAGGTGGCGGGAACACTGAAGCTTTCTTT
D: TRBD1; J: TRBJ1-3; size: NA; V: TRBV5-1; CDR3: CASSADRLSGNTIYF; DNA: TGCGCCAGCAGCGCGGACAGGCTCTCTGGAAACACCATATATTTT
D: TRBD2; J: TRBJ2-7; size: NA; V: TRBV11-2; CDR3: CASSPRTSGAAAGEQYF; DNA: TGTGCCAGCAGCCCCCGGACTAGCGGGGCAGCAGCGGGGGAGCAGTACTTC
D: NA; J: TRBJ2-1; size: NA; V: TRBV7-9; CDR3: CASSLVDLIYNEQFF; DNA: TGTGCCAGCAGCTTAGTGGACTTAATCTACAATGAGCAGTTCTTC
D: TRBD1; J: TRBJ2-3; size: NA; V: TRBV6-1; CDR3: CASSEVGQGRPDTQYF; DNA: TGTGCCAGCAGTGAGGTCGGACAGGGGAGGCCAGATACGCAGTATTTT
D: TRBD2; J: TRBJ2-1; size: NA; V: TRBV7-6; CDR3: CASGNRDYISSYNEQFF; DNA: TGTGCCAGCGGCAACCGGGACTACATTTCCTCCTACAATGAGCAGTTCTTC
D: NA; J: TRBJ1-5; size: NA; V: TRBV2; CDR3: CASHRAGERQPQHF; DNA: TGTGCCTCTCACAGGGCTGGGGAGCGCCAGCCCCAGCATTTT
D: NA; J: TRBJ1-5; size: NA; V: TRBV30; CDR3: CAWSVRGNQPQHF; DNA: TGTGCCTGGAGTGTACGAGGAAATCAGCCCCAGCATTTT
D: NA; J: TRBJ2-1; size: NA; V: TRBV19; CDR3: CASSLALGGGSYNEQFF; DNA: TGTGCCAGTAGTCTAGCCCTAGGGGGGGGCTCCTACAATGAGCAGTTCTTC
D: NA; J: TRBJ1-5; size: NA; V: TRBV6-5; CDR3: CASVEGNQPQHF; DNA: TGTGCCAGTGTCGAGGGTAATCAGCCCCAGCATTTT
D: NA; J: TRBJ2-7; size: NA; V: TRBV28; CDR3: CASTAGHRDEQYF; DNA: TGTGCCAGCACGGCAGGGCATCGGGACGAGCAGTACTTC
D: TRBD1; J: TRBJ2-7; size: NA; V: TRBV28; CDR3: CASSWGQGGEQYF; DNA: TGTGCCAGCAGTTGGGGACAGGGAGGCGAGCAGTACTTC
D: TRBD1; J: TRBJ2-5; size: NA; V: TRBV9; CDR3: CASSIRTGGLETQYF; DNA: TGTGCCAGCAGCATCCGGACAGGGGGTTTAGAGACCCAGTACTTC
D: TRBD1; J: TRBJ1-2; size: NA; V: TRBV5-5; CDR3: CASSLQGEGYTF; DNA: TGTGCCAGCAGCTTACAGGGGGAAGGCTACACCTTC
D: NA; J: TRBJ2-7; size: NA; V: TRBV6-1; CDR3: CASSDYPYEQYF; DNA: TGTGCCAGCAGTGATTATCCCTACGAGCAGTACTTC
D: TRBD1; J: TRBJ2-7; size: NA; V: TRBV5-1; CDR3: CASSLDRGPYEQYF; DNA: TGCGCCAGCAGCCTTGACAGGGGGCCCTACGAGCAGTACTTC
D: TRBD2; J: TRBJ2-7; size: NA; V: TRBV27; CDR3: CASRSASGRAYEQYF; DNA: TGTGCCAGCAGATCCGCTAGCGGGAGGGCGTACGAGCAGTACTTC
D: TRBD1; J: TRBJ1-5; size: NA; V: TRBV29-1; CDR3: CSVVDRGGNQPQHF; DNA: TGCAGCGTTGTGGACAGGGGTGGCAATCAGCCCCAGCATTTT
D: NA; J: TRBJ1-1; size: NA; V: TRBV5-1; CDR3: CASSFQIGGGTNTEAFF; DNA: TGCGCCAGCAGCTTCCAGATCGGCGGAGGGACTAACACTGAAGCTTTCTTT
D: TRBD2; J: TRBJ2-7; size: NA; V: TRBV19; CDR3: CASSPRLAEPVSYEQYF; DNA: TGTGCCAGTAGTCCCCGACTAGCGGAGCCCGTCTCCTACGAGCAGTACTTC
D: NA; J: TRBJ1-6; size: few; V: TRBV2; CDR3: CASSRTASSYNSPLHF; DNA: TGTGCCAGCAGTCGGACTGCGAGCTCCTATAATTCACCCCTCCACTTT
D: NA; J: TRBJ2-5; size: NA; V: TRBV7-7; CDR3: CASSLAGTGGRQETQYF; DNA: TGTGCTAGCAGCTTAGCCGGAACTGGGGGGAGGCAAGAGACCCAGTACTTC
D: NA; J: TRBJ1-1; size: NA; V: TRBV21-1; CDR3: CASSKALDRVTEAFF; DNA: TGTGCCAGCAGCAAAGCGCTTGACAGGGTTACTGAAGCTTTCTTT
D: TRBD1; J: TRBJ2-1; size: NA; V: TRBV7-7; CDR3: CASSLRDRSNEQFF; DNA: TGTGCTAGCAGCTTAAGGGACAGGTCCAATGAGCAGTTCTTC
D: NA; J: TRBJ1-1; size: NA; V: TRBV5-1; CDR3: CASSLAAEQNTEAFF; DNA: TGCGCCAGCAGCTTGGCCGCAGAACAGAACACTGAAGCTTTCTTT
D: TRBD2; J: TRBJ2-2; size: once; V: TRBV7-2; CDR3: CASSLEGGTSWTGELFF; DNA: TGTGCCAGCAGCTTAGAGGGGGGGACTAGCTGGACCGGGGAGCTGTTTTTT
D: TRBD2; J: TRBJ2-2; size: few; V: TRBV19; CDR3: CASSRLAETGELFF; DNA: TGTGCCAGTAGTCGGCTAGCGGAAACCGGGGAGCTGTTTTTT
D: NA; J: TRBJ1-2; size: NA; V: TRBV3-1/TRBV3-2; CDR3: CASSQDRVVGYTF; DNA: TGTGCCAGCAGCCAAGATCGCGTTGTTGGCTACACCTTC
D: NA; J: TRBJ2-1; size: NA; V: TRBV3-1/TRBV3-2; CDR3: CASSQVTSKWLGEQFF; DNA: TGTGCCAGCAGCCAAGTTACTAGCAAGTGGTTGGGTGAGCAGTTCTTC
D: TRBD1; J: TRBJ1-2; size: NA; V: TRBV30; CDR3: CAWAGGQGLTGGYTF; DNA: TGTGCCTGGGCAGGTGGACAGGGACTTACGGGAGGCTACACCTTC
D: TRBD1; J: TRBJ2-6; size: NA; V: TRBV6-4; CDR3: CASSPQGGGSGANVLTF; DNA: TGTGCCAGCAGTCCCCAAGGGGGCGGCTCTGGGGCCAACGTCCTGACTTTC
D: NA; J: TRBJ2-5; size: NA; V: TRBV7-9; CDR3: CASSLGAQETQYF; DNA: TGTGCCAGCAGCCTGGGCGCTCAAGAGACCCAGTACTTC
D: NA; J: TRBJ2-1; size: NA; V: TRBV5-4; CDR3: CASRNRDRDEQFF; DNA: TGTGCCAGCAGGAACAGGGATCGGGATGAGCAGTTCTTC
D: NA; J: TRBJ1-2; size: once; V: TRBV28; CDR3: CASTIDSNYGYTF; DNA: TGTGCCAGCACTATAGACAGTAACTATGGCTACACCTTC